These 16 T cell receptor beta chains share one sample of origin, sequenced in a study of cytomegalovirus exposure and HLA in healthy donors. The PCR employed 60 Vbeta primers together with 13 Jbeta primers. Clones were sequenced by immunoSEQ multiplex PCR, and TCRdb holds only the in-frame ones, with some missing. This sample has 200,000 to 250,000 clones, with around 89% found just once. Sequenced material: PBMCs. These receptors all come from a young woman in good health and CMV-seronegative.

This sequence joins TRBV5-1 and TRBJ1-1; D gene ambiguous. Trimming left V 2 bases short and J 1 base short, with 6 bases between. The CDR3 is 13 residues long. Germline-derived CDR1 and CDR2 are SGHRS and YFSETQ. The CDR3 coding sequence is TGCGCCAGCAGCTTTGAGGGGAACACTGAAGCTTTCTTT. Translation gives CASSFEGNTEAFF.

The chain links TRBV7-6 to TRBJ2-6; unclear D gene. The V end was cut by 5 bases, the J end by 0 bases, with 14 bases between. Per the germline V gene, CDR1 is SGHVS and CDR2 is FNYEAQ. This CDR3 comprises 17 residues. CDR3 nucleotide sequence: TGTGCCAGCAGCCAAAACTCCTACCTCTCTGGGGCCAACGTCCTGACTTTC. Protein product: CASSQNSYLSGANVLTF.

The genes are TRBV7-2 and TRBJ2-3; 10 bases fit TRBD2. V shed 5 bases and J 8 bases; nucleotides not matched to a gene: 10. Germline V gene data show CDR1 as SGHTA and CDR2 as FQGNSA. This CDR3 spans 15 amino acids. CDR3 protein: CASSGSGGALGTQYF. CDR3 in DNA: TGTGCCAGCAGCGGGAGCGGGGGGGCCCTGGGTACGCAGTATTTT.

This clone came up once. The rearrangement uses TRBV4-3 and TRBJ2-3; unclear D gene. Germline lookup yields CDR1 LGHNA and CDR2 YSLEER. The CDR3 runs to 13 residues. V gave up 3 bases and J gave up 0 bases, with 4 bases separating them. This CDR3 is CASSHLSTDTQYF. CDR3 coding DNA: TGCGCCAGCAGCCACCTAAGCACAGATACGCAGTATTTT.

The gene calls are TRBV10-1 and TRBJ1-4; no definite D call. Germline assignment: CDR1 WNHNN and CDR2 SYGVQD (reference sequence). V lost 8 bases to trimming and J lost 8 bases, with 18 bases between them. CDR3 length: 14 amino acids. The CDR3 DNA sequence: TGCGCCAGCTCCCCATCGCGGCGCGGCGAAAAACTGTTTTTT. It encodes CASSPSRRGEKLFF.

The rearrangement joins TRBV5-4 to TRBJ2-1; D possibly corresponds to TRBD2 (7 bases). The germline V gene has CDR1 SGHNT and CDR2 YYREEE (reference sequence). The CDR3 sequence is 16 residues long. Trimming removed 4 bases at V and 8 bases at J, with 22 bases between. CDR3 amino acids: CASSTELAPGGDEQFF. The CDR3 nucleotides are TGTGCCAGCAGCACAGAACTAGCGCCTGGGGGCGATGAGCAGTTCTTC.

The rearrangement joins TRBV11-2 to TRBJ1-5, with a possible D match to TRBD1 (6 bases). Germline CDR1 SGHAT, CDR2 FQNNGV. This CDR3 region has 14 residues. V lost 6 bases and J 5 bases, leaving 14 bases between the germline ends. The CDR3 region has the DNA TGTGCCAGCAGGGGTACAGGGTTCCATCAGCCCCAGCATTTT. This gives the protein CASRGTGFHQPQHF.

This chain's CDR3 is CAIMGGGRGRFKDYNEQFF. The DNA of the CDR3 is TGTGCCATCATGGGCGGAGGGCGGGGACGTTTTAAAGACTACAATGAGCAGTTCTTC. The rearrangement links TRBV10-3 to TRBJ2-1; possibly TRBD2 for D (6 bases). The CDR3 contains 19 residues. In germline, CDR1 is ENHRY, CDR2 SYGVKD. The V end was cut by 7 bases, the J end by 3 bases, with 28 bases between.

The J gene is TRBJ2-7, the V gene TRBV27; 12 nucleotides match TRBD2. The CDR3 contains 15 residues. Germline loops: CDR1 MNHEY, CDR2 SMNVEV (reference sequence). V lost 5 bases to trimming and J lost 3 bases; unmatched junction nucleotides: 5. The CDR3, as DNA: TGTGCCAGCAGTCCCCGGACTAGCGGGGTCTACGAGCAGTACTTC. As protein: CASSPRTSGVYEQYF.

The V call is TRBV7-2, the J call TRBJ2-3, with D possibly TRBD1 on 6 matching bases. This CDR3 comprises 16 residues. Germline V gives CDR1 SGHTA, CDR2 FQGNSA. V was cut by 5 bases and J by 0 bases, with 15 bases left in between. CDR3 sequence: CASSVGQLTSTDTQYF. DNA for the CDR3: TGTGCCAGCAGCGTAGGACAGCTAACTAGCACAGATACGCAGTATTTT.

The chain uses TRBV9 and TRBJ2-2; unclear D gene. The germline gives CDR1 SGDLS, CDR2 YYNGEE. V lost 0 bases and J lost 5, with 8 bases in between. This CDR3 has 14 amino acids. The CDR3 reads CASSVDKETGELFF. The CDR3 DNA reads TGTGCCAGCAGCGTAGACAAGGAGACCGGGGAGCTGTTTTTT.

The rearrangement links TRBV11-2 to TRBJ2-2, with D possibly being TRBD2 (5 bases). The germline gives CDR1 SGHAT, CDR2 FQNNGV. The CDR3 contains 17 residues. Trimming removed 5 bases from V and 2 bases from J, with 18 bases in between. The CDR3 reads CASSPAADFRNTGELFF. CDR3 DNA: TGTGCCAGCAGCCCAGCTGCGGACTTCCGAAACACCGGGGAGCTGTTTTTT.

The rearrangement uses TRBV11-3 and TRBJ2-7; 11 positions match TRBD2. This CDR3 contains 14 residues. V dropped 8 bases and J dropped 5; count of bases not matched to a gene: 8. Germline V gives CDR1 SGHNT, CDR2 YENEEA. The CDR3 reads CASGNSGRGDEQYF. In DNA, the CDR3 is TGTGCCAGCGGGAATAGCGGGAGGGGAGACGAGCAGTACTTC. The full variable domain, in which reference TRBV11-3 and TRBJ2-7 provide the parts outside the CDR3, is EAGVVQSPRYKIIEKKQPVAFWCNPISGHNTLYWYLQNLGQGPELLIRYENEEAVDDSQLPKDRFSAERLKGVDSTLKIQPAELGDSAVYLCASGNSGRGDEQYFGPGTRLTVT.

This chain connects TRBV29-1 to TRBJ2-3, with 7 bases identical to TRBD2. Germline trimming cut 5 bases from V and 0 bases from J; bases unmatched to any gene: 5. Germline-derived CDR1 and CDR2 are SQVTM and ANQGSEA. This CDR3 region has 14 residues. The CDR3, as DNA: TGCAGCGTTTTAGCGGGTTCTAGCACAGATACGCAGTATTTT. It translates to CSVLAGSSTDTQYF.

The chain links TRBV6-1 to TRBJ1-4; weak D call: TRBD1 (6 bases). V was trimmed by 7 bases and J by 8 bases, leaving 17 bases between them. CDR1 and CDR2 from the germline V gene are MNHNS and SASEGT. The CDR3 totals 14 residues. The CDR3 loop is CASILGTGQEKLFF. The DNA of the CDR3 is TGTGCCAGCATTCTAGGAACAGGGCAGGAAAAACTGTTTTTT.

This chain joins TRBV7-2 and TRBJ1-3; no firm D call. The V end lost 3 bases, the J end lost 0 bases, and 3 bases lay between the germline ends. Germline loops: CDR1 SGHTA, CDR2 FQGNSA. The CDR3 runs 13 residues. CDR3 nucleotides: TGTGCCAGCAGCTTGAGCTCTGGAAACACCATATATTTT. It is translated as CASSLSSGNTIYF.